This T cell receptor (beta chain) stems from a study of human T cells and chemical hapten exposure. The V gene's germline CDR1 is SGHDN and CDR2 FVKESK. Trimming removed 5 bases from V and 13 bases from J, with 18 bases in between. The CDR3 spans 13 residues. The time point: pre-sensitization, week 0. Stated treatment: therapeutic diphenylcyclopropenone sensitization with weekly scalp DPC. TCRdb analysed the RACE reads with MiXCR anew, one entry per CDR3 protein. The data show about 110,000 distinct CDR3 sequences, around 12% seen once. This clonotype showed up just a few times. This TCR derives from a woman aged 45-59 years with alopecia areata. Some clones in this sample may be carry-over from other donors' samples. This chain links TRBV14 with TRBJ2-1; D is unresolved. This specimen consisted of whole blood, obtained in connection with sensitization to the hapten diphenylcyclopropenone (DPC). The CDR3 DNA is TGTGCCAGCAGCGAGGCCCGTTGGGGATTACAGTTCTTC. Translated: CASSEARWGLQFF.